The source of this T cell receptor (beta chain) is a study of blood T cell repertoires in COVID-19 (TCRdb year 2020). Study-level background: Samples covering the acute and convalescent phases of COVID-19 were provided by collaborators in the United States, Italy and Spain. The material from the prospective study consisted of cDNA or gDNA derived from T cells, B-cell-depleted T cells, or PBMCs. Deeply sampled blood TCRbeta repertoires from subjects exposed to, actively infected with, or recovered from COVID-19 were included in the dataset. The repertoires were released in a freely available public database intended as a resource for research on the immune response to SARS-CoV-2. The samples were drawn from two sources: the first 160 participants of the ongoing ImmuneRACE study, and over 1,000 subjects contributed by 6 global collaborators. Nearly every sample came with metadata listing a de-identified subject ID, COVID-19 status, age in years and sex. Where HLA class I and class II types were available, the types were taken from metadata supplied by the sample provider, not from assay-based typing. The research as a whole found: Clinical and demographic metadata were provided uncurated, with the amount varying by source and participant.

Whole blood was collected in K2EDTA tubes by collaborating institutions according to the institutions' own protocols. For TCRbeta analysis, collaborators shipped samples as frozen whole blood, isolated PBMCs, or DNA extracted from either of those sample types. TCRbeta CDR3 regions were amplified from genomic DNA by means of the immunoSEQ Assay, a bias-controlled multiplex PCR. The original pipeline was this. Nucleated cell counts per sample were estimated from amplification of reference gene primers within the assay. To quantify the absolute abundance of each unique TCRbeta CDR3 rearrangement, sequence reads were collapsed and filtered. For each sample, productive Simpson clonality was calculated by taking the square root of Simpson's diversity index across productive rearrangements. The clones in this table, taken by TCRdb from immuneACCESS, are in-frame only. Not every clone is retained; where verified, under half of the shortfall comes from an unresolved V gene, and the cause of the rest is unknown. That table gives V, J and clone size, and the DNA gave D and trimming. The sample table records under 300,000 clones; 83% of these occur just once. Roughly 5.8% of the sample rests with the top ten.

In the case of this clone: Its antigen has not been determined. Base qualities are not at hand, and no much larger clone is one base apart.

V has 4 bases trimmed and J has 4 bases trimmed; junction bases matching no gene number 6. Taken from cysteine to phenylalanine, the CDR3 has 14 residues. The sequence is cut down to CDR3 DNA, 42 bases in frame from base 1. From the germline V gene, CDR1 is LGHNA and CDR2 is YNFKEQ. Sequenced: peripheral blood. This sequence was found in a man older than 75 with acute or convalescent COVID-19. The chain couples TRBV4-2 to TRBJ1-2, with 7 junctional bases fitting TRBD1. The DNA sequence is TGTGCCAGCAGCCCTCTACAGGGGACCTATGGCTACACCTTC. This is translated as CASSPLQGTYGYTF.